Below, 25 T cell receptor beta chains from the same sample are listed, as sequenced in a study of cytomegalovirus exposure and HLA in healthy donors. The PCR had 60 Vbeta and 13 Jbeta primers. This table comes from immunoSEQ multiplex PCR, and its TCRdb copy is limited to in-frame clones, with some not included. The sample lists 90,000 or so clones, 65% to 80% occurring once. The specimen sequenced was PBMCs. The receptors were sampled from a woman aged 18-29 years in good health and CMV-seropositive.

V and J are TRBV9 and TRBJ2-1, with D uncertain. V was shortened by 4 bases and J by 0 bases, with 17 bases between the two germline ends. Germline lookup yields CDR1 SGDLS and CDR2 YYNGEE. The CDR3 is 17 residues long. The DNA of the CDR3 is TGTGCCAGCAGCTCCCCCAGAGGCCGACTCTCCTACAATGAGCAGTTCTTC. Translated: CASSSPRGRLSYNEQFF.

The chain recombines TRBV5-8 with TRBJ2-1; 11 nucleotides align to TRBD2. Unmatched junction bases numbered 10, after V lost 2 bases and J lost 6 bases. This CDR3 is built from 17 residues. The germline V gene encodes CDR1 SGHTS and CDR2 YDEGEE. CDR3 nucleotide sequence: TGTGCCAGCAGCTTCGACGGCCTAGCGGGGGGCTCCAATGAGCAGTTCTTC. The encoded protein is CASSFDGLAGGSNEQFF.

This chain uses TRBV4-3 with TRBJ1-5; the D gene is possibly TRBD1 (5 bases). The CDR3 has 17 amino acids. Germline CDR1 LGHNA, CDR2 YSLEER. V lost 1 base, J lost 5 bases, and 18 bases lay in between. CDR3 DNA: TGCGCCAGCAGCCAAGCTCTCCAGGGCAGGAGATATCAGCCCCAGCATTTT. This translates into CASSQALQGRRYQPQHF.

The chain recombines TRBV19 with TRBJ2-4; maybe TRBD2 (6 bases). The V gene lost 2 bases and the J gene lost 0 bases, with 11 bases spanning the gap. The CDR3 extends over 16 amino acids. The germline V gene has CDR1 LNHDA and CDR2 SQIVND (reference sequence). The CDR3 coding sequence is TGTGCCAGTAGTATACGGGGCGGGGTAGCCAAAAACATTCAGTACTTC. Residues: CASSIRGGVAKNIQYF.

This chain links TRBV7-9 with TRBJ2-7; D is possibly TRBD2 (6 bases). The CDR3 contains 16 residues. V was clipped by 5 bases and J by 5 bases, with 22 bases between them. Germline V lookup: CDR1 SEHNR, CDR2 FQNEAQ (reference sequence). CDR3 nucleotides: TGTGCCAGCAGCACCTACCTGGTAGCGGCCCCGGACGAGCAGTACTTC. Translation gives CASSTYLVAAPDEQYF. Supplemented by reference TRBV7-9 and TRBJ2-7, the full variable domain reads DTGVSQNPRHKITKRGQNVTFRCDPISEHNRLYWYRQTLGQGPEFLTYFQNEAQLEKSRLLSDRFSAERPKGSFSTLEIQRTEQGDSAMYLCASSTYLVAAPDEQYFGPGTRLTVT.

The chain combines TRBV28 with TRBJ2-1; 7 nucleotides line up with TRBD1. CDR3 length equals 14 residues. Looked up from germline, CDR1 is MDHEN and CDR2 is SYDVKM. Germline trimming cut 7 bases from V and 7 bases from J; bases unmatched to any gene: 10. DNA of the CDR3: TGTGCCAGCACCGAAGACAGGGAATTAAATGAGCAGTTCTTC. Translated, it gives CASTEDRELNEQFF.

This clone was recorded a few times. This chain uses TRBV7-9 with TRBJ1-1; TRBD1 matches at 7 bases. Germline V CDR1 and CDR2: SEHNR, FQNEAQ (reference sequence). The CDR3 totals 12 residues. The J segment lost 8 bases and the V segment lost 5 bases, leaving 5 bases of the junction unmatched. CDR3: CASSLRDREAFF. CDR3 nucleotides: TGTGCCAGCAGCCTCCGGGACAGAGAAGCTTTCTTT. The entire variable domain, with the rest obtained from reference TRBV7-9 and TRBJ1-1, is as follows: DTGVSQNPRHKITKRGQNVTFRCDPISEHNRLYWYRQTLGQGPEFLTYFQNEAQLEKSRLLSDRFSAERPKGSFSTLEIQRTEQGDSAMYLCASSLRDREAFFGQGTRLTVV.

The chain has TRBV5-4 and TRBJ1-4; maybe TRBD1 (5 bases). V gave up 4 bases and J gave up 8 bases, with 21 bases separating them. The CDR3 totals 16 residues. Germline V gives CDR1 SGHNT, CDR2 YYREEE (reference sequence). The CDR3 nucleotides are TGTGCCAGCAGCGTAAATTCGGTCGGGGGTAACGAAAAACTGTTTTTT. This encodes CASSVNSVGGNEKLFF.

This clone was found a few times. The chain employs TRBV18 and TRBJ2-7; D might be TRBD1 (5 bases). The CDR3 runs 13 residues. Germline V gene lookup returns CDR1 KGHSH and CDR2 LQKENI. Trimming removed 0 bases at V and 6 bases at J, with 9 bases between. This CDR3 reads CASSPPERGEQYF. In nucleotides, the CDR3 is TGTGCCAGCTCACCACCTGAAAGGGGCGAGCAGTACTTC.

J is TRBJ1-1 and V is TRBV11-3; tentatively, D is TRBD1 (6 bases). Germline V gene sequence: CDR1 SGHNT, CDR2 YENEEA. V shed 4 bases and J shed 5 bases, with 14 bases lying between them. The CDR3 runs to 14 residues. The CDR3 loop reads CASSSLRGGTEAFF. The CDR3 bases are TGTGCCAGCAGCTCCCTTAGGGGGGGGACTGAAGCTTTCTTT.

J is TRBJ2-1 and V is TRBV2, with 9 bases matching TRBD2. Looked up from germline, CDR1 is SNHLY and CDR2 is FYNNEI. This CDR3 region has 14 residues. With 6 bases clipped from V and 10 bases from J, the junction kept 10 bases outside the gene matches. CDR3 residues: CASRPRGGAREQFF. CDR3 sequence (DNA): TGTGCCAGCAGGCCACGCGGGGGGGCACGGGAGCAGTTCTTC. Based on the CDR3 plus reference TRBV2 and TRBJ2-1, the full variable domain is EPEVTQTPSHQVTQMGQEVILRCVPISNHLYFYWYRQILGQKVEFLVSFYNNEISEKSEIFDDQFSVERPDGSNFTLKIRSTKLEDSAMYFCASRPRGGAREQFFGPGTRLTVL.

The V and J genes are TRBV5-1 and TRBJ2-7; TRBD1 matches 7 bases. CDR3 length equals 19 residues. The junction had 17 bases not matched to a gene; V was cut back by 0 bases and J by 2 bases. Germline V gene lookup returns CDR1 SGHRS and CDR2 YFSETQ. CDR3 bases: TGCGCCAGCAGCTTGGGGCCCTTCGCCGGGACAGATACGCCCTACGAGCAGTACTTC. Protein: CASSLGPFAGTDTPYEQYF. Filled out from reference TRBV5-1 and TRBJ2-7, the complete variable domain reads KAGVTQTPRYLIKTRGQQVTLSCSPISGHRSVSWYQQTPGQGLQFLFEYFSETQRNKGNFPGRFSGRQFSNSRSEMNVSTLELGDSALYLCASSLGPFAGTDTPYEQYFGPGTRLTVT.

V and J are TRBV19 and TRBJ1-2; 9 nucleotides agree with TRBD1. The CDR3 is 15 residues long. With 5 bases clipped from V and 4 bases from J, the junction kept 8 bases outside the gene matches. Per the germline V gene, CDR1 is LNHDA and CDR2 is SQIVND (reference sequence). CDR3 DNA: TGTGCCAGTAGTCTGGACAGGGGAAAGGCCTATGGCTACACCTTC. Translating gives CASSLDRGKAYGYTF.

The chain joins TRBV2 to TRBJ2-7, with TRBD2 matching 7 bases. CDR3 length: 13 residues. J was trimmed by 6 bases and V by 0 bases; bases with no gene match: 2. Per the germline V gene, CDR1 is SNHLY and CDR2 is FYNNEI. The CDR3 region is CASSEARGGEQYF. For the CDR3, the DNA is TGTGCCAGCAGTGAAGCGCGCGGGGGCGAGCAGTACTTC. The variable domain in full, completed from reference TRBV2 and TRBJ2-7, reads EPEVTQTPSHQVTQMGQEVILRCVPISNHLYFYWYRQILGQKVEFLVSFYNNEISEKSEIFDDQFSVERPDGSNFTLKIRSTKLEDSAMYFCASSEARGGEQYFGPGTRLTVT.

The chain has TRBV5-4 and TRBJ2-2; 8 bases align to TRBD2. Germline CDR1 is SGHNT and CDR2 is YYREEE (reference sequence). This CDR3 has 15 residues. J gave up 6 bases and V 5 bases, and 9 bases lay outside the gene matches. CDR3 sequence: CASSGPGRAAGELFF. CDR3 bases: TGTGCCAGCAGTGGCCCCGGGAGGGCGGCCGGGGAGCTGTTTTTT. Variable domain in full (rest from reference TRBV5-4 and TRBJ2-2): ETGVTQSPTHLIKTRGQQVTLRCSSQSGHNTVSWYQQALGQGPQFIFQYYREEENGRGNFPPRFSGLQFPNYSSELNVNALELDDSALYLCASSGPGRAAGELFFGEGSRLTVL.

This chain joins TRBV30 and TRBJ2-7, with a possible D match to TRBD1 (6 bases). The CDR3 is 13 residues long. Germline CDR1 and CDR2: GTSNPN and SVGIG (reference sequence). V was clipped by 0 bases and J by 8 bases, with 14 bases between them. This chain's CDR3 is CAWSVQGAPKQYF. The CDR3 coding sequence is TGTGCCTGGAGTGTACAGGGCGCCCCTAAGCAGTACTTC.

This chain joins TRBV7-2 and TRBJ1-5; 7 bases match TRBD1. The CDR3 loop spans 15 amino acids. Looked up from germline, CDR1 is SGHTA and CDR2 is FQGNSA. Trimming took 1 base from V and 1 from J; bases not matched to a gene: 1. The CDR3 coding sequence is TGTGCCAGCAGCTTAGGGACAGGAAGCAATCAGCCCCAGCATTTT. It encodes CASSLGTGSNQPQHF. Together with reference TRBV7-2 and TRBJ1-5, the CDR3 gives the full variable domain: GAGVSQSPSNKVTEKGKDVELRCDPISGHTALYWYRQSLGQGLEFLIYFQGNSAPDKSGLPSDRFSAERTGGSVSTLTIQRTQQEDSAVYLCASSLGTGSNQPQHFGDGTRLSIL.

The V call is TRBV9, the J call TRBJ1-2; 9 positions match TRBD1. Per germline, CDR1 SGDLS and CDR2 YYNGEE. V gave up 5 bases and J gave up 5 bases; unmatched junction bases: 16. The CDR3 sequence is 17 residues long. The CDR3 protein is CASSGDRERLQLYGYTF. The DNA of the CDR3 is TGTGCCAGCAGTGGGGACAGGGAGAGGCTTCAGCTTTATGGCTACACCTTC. Looking up the rest from reference TRBV9 and TRBJ1-2 gives the full variable domain: DSGVTQTPKHLITATGQRVTLRCSPRSGDLSVYWYQQSLDQGLQFLIQYYNGEERAKGNILERFSAQQFPDLHSELNLSSLELGDSALYFCASSGDRERLQLYGYTFGSGTRLTVV.

The chain carries TRBV2 and TRBJ1-6, with unresolved D. CDR1 and CDR2 (germline): SNHLY, FYNNEI. V lost 6 bases and J lost 10, with 7 bases in between. The CDR3 contains 11 residues. CDR3 bases: TGTGCCAGCAGGATTCAGTCACCCCTCCACTTT. Amino acid sequence: CASRIQSPLHF. Supplemented by reference TRBV2 and TRBJ1-6, the full variable domain reads EPEVTQTPSHQVTQMGQEVILRCVPISNHLYFYWYRQILGQKVEFLVSFYNNEISEKSEIFDDQFSVERPDGSNFTLKIRSTKLEDSAMYFCASRIQSPLHFGNGTRLTVT.

V usage is TRBV6-5 and J usage is TRBJ2-7; D is perhaps TRBD2 (6 bases). With 3 bases removed from V and 6 bases from J, the gap between germline ends came to 21 bases. The CDR3 totals 16 residues. Germline values: CDR1 MNHEY, CDR2 SVGAGI. The CDR3 loop is CASSYRFRDWLSEQYF. The CDR3 coding sequence is TGTGCCAGCAGTTATCGCTTCCGGGACTGGTTAAGCGAGCAGTACTTC.

This clone appeared a few times. The chain links TRBV6-1 to TRBJ1-4; no firm D call. The V end lost 6 bases, the J end lost 4 bases, and 12 bases lay between the germline ends. CDR1 MNHNS and CDR2 SASEGT come from the germline V gene. CDR3 size: 14 residues. The CDR3 region has the DNA TGTGCCAGCAGGTTCGGGGAAAGTAATGAAAAACTGTTTTTT. It is translated as CASRFGESNEKLFF.

This clone came up a few times. V gene TRBV25-1 combines with J gene TRBJ2-5; a possible D gene is TRBD2 (6 bases). The CDR3 has 15 residues. The V end lost 4 bases, the J end lost 1 base, and 13 bases lay between the germline ends. Germline CDR1 and CDR2: MGHDK and SYGVNS. CDR3 coding DNA: TGTGCCAGCAGTGCCCTACGGGGGTCCCAAGAGACCCAGTACTTC. This translates into CASSALRGSQETQYF.

The chain employs TRBV7-9 and TRBJ2-1; the match to TRBD2 covers 10 bases. Germline CDR1 reads SEHNR; CDR2 reads FQNEAQ (reference sequence). After removal of 2 bases from V and 6 bases from J, the junction contained 7 bases not matched to a gene. The CDR3 contains 16 residues. In DNA form, the CDR3 reads TGTGCCAGCAGCTTATCCTCCTTAGCGGGGGGCAATGAGCAGTTCTTC. It codes for CASSLSSLAGGNEQFF.

This chain links TRBV27 with TRBJ2-7; D may be TRBD2 (6 bases). V gave up 9 bases and J gave up 2 bases, with 20 bases separating them. The CDR3 length is 15 residues. Germline lookup yields CDR1 MNHEY and CDR2 SMNVEV (reference sequence). DNA of the CDR3: TGTGCCAGGAAACTCGGGGGTCTCCTACCCTACGAGCAGTACTTC. Its translation is CARKLGGLLPYEQYF.

The chain joins TRBV27 to TRBJ2-5, with TRBD1 matching 7 bases. The CDR3 consists of 15 residues. Unmatched junction bases numbered 10, after V lost 6 bases and J lost 3 bases. Germline V gives CDR1 MNHEY, CDR2 SMNVEV (reference sequence). The CDR3 loop is CASSLGQPLKETQYF. CDR3 in DNA: TGTGCCAGCAGCTTGGGACAGCCCCTTAAAGAGACCCAGTACTTC.